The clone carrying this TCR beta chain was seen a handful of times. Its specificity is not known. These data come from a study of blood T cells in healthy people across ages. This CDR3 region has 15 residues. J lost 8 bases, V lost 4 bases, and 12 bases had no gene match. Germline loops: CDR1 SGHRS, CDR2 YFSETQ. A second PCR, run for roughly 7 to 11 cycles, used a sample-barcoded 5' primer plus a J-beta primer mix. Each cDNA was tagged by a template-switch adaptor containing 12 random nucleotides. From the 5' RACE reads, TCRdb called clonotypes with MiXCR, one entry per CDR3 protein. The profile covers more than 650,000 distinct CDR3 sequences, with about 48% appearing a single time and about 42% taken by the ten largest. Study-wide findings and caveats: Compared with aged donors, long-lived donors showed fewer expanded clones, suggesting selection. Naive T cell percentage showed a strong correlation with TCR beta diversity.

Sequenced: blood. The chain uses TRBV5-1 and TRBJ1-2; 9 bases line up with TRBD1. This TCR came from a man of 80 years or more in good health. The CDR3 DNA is TGCGCCAGCAGCCGATTACAGGGGGCACTGGACGGCTACACCTTC. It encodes CASSRLQGALDGYTF.